Listed below are T cell receptor beta chains from one sample, sequenced in a study of chemoradiotherapy in HPV16-positive cancers. Here immunoSEQ multiplex PCR was the method, and the copy in TCRdb shows in-frame clones only, minus some. The sample holds some 14,000 clones, roughly 90% seen once. Specimen: tumor tissue, collected from a patient who underwent chemoradiotherapy. These receptors all stem from a human donor with HPV-associated anogenital cancer. CDR3s include the opening cysteine and the closing phenylalanine or tryptophan. A D gene is named only where the DNA matches it firmly. Where a row states a size, it is once, few, many or the class of an expanded clone; other rows omit it.

CDR3aa: CASSPGTNQPQHF
CDR3nt: TGCGCCAGCAGCCCGGGGACGAACCAGCCCCAGCATTTT
abundance: .
j_gene: TRBJ1-5
v_gene: TRBV4-3
d_gene: .

CDR3aa: CASSLYYEQFF
CDR3nt: TGTGCCAGCAGCTTGTATTATGAGCAGTTCTTC
abundance: .
j_gene: TRBJ2-1
v_gene: TRBV7-2
d_gene: .

CDR3aa: CASSEALDRSNTEAFF
CDR3nt: TGTGCCAGCAGTGAAGCGCTGGACAGGTCGAACACTGAAGCTTTCTTT
abundance: .
j_gene: TRBJ1-1
v_gene: TRBV6-1
d_gene: TRBD1

CDR3aa: CASSYSTEQYF
CDR3nt: TGTGCCAGCAGTTACTCGACCGAGCAGTACTTC
abundance: .
j_gene: TRBJ2-7
v_gene: TRBV6-5
d_gene: .

CDR3aa: CATSRAGGKSRGYTF
CDR3nt: TGTGCCACCAGCAGAGCGGGAGGGAAATCGAGAGGCTACACCTTC
abundance: .
j_gene: TRBJ1-2
v_gene: TRBV15
d_gene: .

CDR3aa: CASSVAGGDIEQYF
CDR3nt: TGTGCCAGCAGTGTGGCGGGAGGAGATATCGAGCAGTACTTC
abundance: once
j_gene: TRBJ2-7
v_gene: TRBV2
d_gene: TRBD2

CDR3aa: CASSLTSGSSAGELFF
CDR3nt: TGCGCCAGCAGCTTAACTAGCGGGAGTTCAGCCGGGGAGCTGTTTTTT
abundance: .
j_gene: TRBJ2-2
v_gene: TRBV5-1
d_gene: TRBD2

CDR3aa: CASSFSSGYEQYF
CDR3nt: TGTGCCAGCAGCTTTTCATCAGGCTACGAGCAGTACTTC
abundance: once
j_gene: TRBJ2-7
v_gene: TRBV7-9
d_gene: .

CDR3aa: CAISVSTGRDTEAFF
CDR3nt: TGTGCCATCAGTGTCTCGACAGGGAGGGACACTGAAGCTTTCTTT
abundance: .
j_gene: TRBJ1-1
v_gene: TRBV10-3
d_gene: TRBD1

CDR3aa: CASSLGRGHNEQFF
CDR3nt: TGTGCCAGCAGCTTAGGTCGGGGCCACAATGAGCAGTTCTTC
abundance: .
j_gene: TRBJ2-1
v_gene: TRBV7-3
d_gene: .

CDR3aa: CASSSLETRPGYGYTF
CDR3nt: TGTGCCAGCAGTTCACTTGAAACTAGGCCTGGATATGGCTACACCTTC
abundance: .
j_gene: TRBJ1-2
v_gene: TRBV27
d_gene: .

CDR3aa: CASSYGSVDSPLHF
CDR3nt: TGTGCCAGCAGTTACGGGTCGGTTGACTCACCCCTCCACTTT
abundance: .
j_gene: TRBJ1-6
v_gene: TRBV6-6
d_gene: .

CDR3aa: CASSFHDFGEAFF
CDR3nt: TGTGCCAGCAGCTTTCACGATTTCGGAGAAGCTTTCTTT
abundance: .
j_gene: TRBJ1-1
v_gene: TRBV5-6
d_gene: .

CDR3aa: CASPQGSGANVLTF
CDR3nt: TGTGCCAGCCCCCAAGGGTCTGGGGCCAACGTCCTGACTTTC
abundance: .
j_gene: TRBJ2-6
v_gene: TRBV21-1
d_gene: .

CDR3aa: CASSPRKGVQETQYF
CDR3nt: TGTGCCAGCTCACCACGTAAGGGGGTACAAGAGACCCAGTACTTC
abundance: .
j_gene: TRBJ2-5
v_gene: TRBV18
d_gene: .

CDR3aa: CASSLEGTAQETQYF
CDR3nt: TGTGCCAGCAGCTTGGAGGGGACAGCTCAAGAGACCCAGTACTTC
abundance: .
j_gene: TRBJ2-5
v_gene: TRBV5-5
d_gene: TRBD1

CDR3aa: CASSESLERGYTF
CDR3nt: TGTGCCAGCAGTGAATCCCTCGAGAGGGGCTACACCTTC
abundance: few
j_gene: TRBJ1-2
v_gene: TRBV6-1
d_gene: .

CDR3aa: CAWSGGGNTQYF
CDR3nt: TGTGCCTGGAGTGGGGGGGGAAATACGCAGTATTTT
abundance: .
j_gene: TRBJ2-3
v_gene: TRBV30
d_gene: TRBD2

CDR3aa: CASSIDRVRSTF
CDR3nt: TGTGCCAGTAGTATAGATCGAGTCAGGTCCACCTTC
abundance: .
j_gene: TRBJ1-2
v_gene: TRBV19
d_gene: .

CDR3aa: CASSFEEWDHEQYF
CDR3nt: TGTGCCAGCAGCTTTGAGGAGTGGGACCACGAGCAGTACTTC
abundance: .
j_gene: TRBJ2-7
v_gene: TRBV7-8
d_gene: .

CDR3aa: CARQGFTGELFF
CDR3nt: TGTGCCCGGCAGGGGTTCACCGGGGAGCTGTTTTTT
abundance: .
j_gene: TRBJ2-2
v_gene: TRBV30
d_gene: .

CDR3aa: CASSQDHRQDNSPLHF
CDR3nt: TGTGCCAGCAGCCAAGATCATCGTCAGGATAATTCACCCCTCCACTTT
abundance: .
j_gene: TRBJ1-6
v_gene: TRBV4-2
d_gene: .

CDR3aa: CASSPDTNTDTQYF
CDR3nt: TGTGCCAGTAGTCCTGACACGAACACAGATACGCAGTATTTT
abundance: .
j_gene: TRBJ2-3
v_gene: TRBV19
d_gene: .

CDR3aa: CASSFTSQNKNIQYF
CDR3nt: TGTGCCAGCAGCTTCACGTCACAGAATAAAAACATTCAGTACTTC
abundance: .
j_gene: TRBJ2-4
v_gene: TRBV5-6
d_gene: .

CDR3aa: CASSLADPYKETQYF
CDR3nt: TGTGCCAGCAGCTTAGCGGACCCGTACAAAGAGACCCAGTACTTC
abundance: .
j_gene: TRBJ2-5
v_gene: TRBV7-8
d_gene: .

CDR3aa: CASSPSRGVSYNEQFF
CDR3nt: TGTGCCAGCAGCCCCAGTCGGGGGGTCTCCTACAATGAGCAGTTCTTC
abundance: .
j_gene: TRBJ2-1
v_gene: TRBV7-9
d_gene: TRBD2

CDR3aa: CASSLAQGRNTEAFF
CDR3nt: TGTGCCAGCAGCTTAGCGCAAGGAAGGAACACTGAAGCTTTCTTT
abundance: once
j_gene: TRBJ1-1
v_gene: TRBV7-9
d_gene: .

CDR3aa: CATSKDRGGREQYF
CDR3nt: TGTGCCACCAGCAAAGACAGGGGGGGTCGCGAGCAGTACTTC
abundance: .
j_gene: TRBJ2-7
v_gene: TRBV15
d_gene: TRBD1

CDR3aa: CATSNKQGMGQETQYF
CDR3nt: TGTGCCACCAGCAACAAACAGGGCATGGGACAAGAGACCCAGTACTTC
abundance: .
j_gene: TRBJ2-5
v_gene: TRBV15
d_gene: .

CDR3aa: CAWDPGTDGTYEQYF
CDR3nt: TGTGCCTGGGACCCTGGCACCGACGGGACCTACGAGCAGTACTTC
abundance: once
j_gene: TRBJ2-7
v_gene: TRBV30
d_gene: .

CDR3aa: CAWRPGLQASEQYF
CDR3nt: TGTGCCTGGAGACCGGGACTTCAGGCCTCCGAGCAGTACTTC
abundance: .
j_gene: TRBJ2-7
v_gene: TRBV30
d_gene: .

CDR3aa: CASSTPGQESGYTF
CDR3nt: TGTGCCAGCAGCACCCCGGGACAGGAATCAGGCTACACCTTC
abundance: once
j_gene: TRBJ1-2
v_gene: TRBV21-1
d_gene: .

CDR3aa: CASSLGAAILYEQYF
CDR3nt: TGCGCCAGCAGCTTGGGAGCCGCGATCCTCTACGAGCAGTACTTC
abundance: .
j_gene: TRBJ2-7
v_gene: TRBV5-1
d_gene: .

CDR3aa: CASSEPLSPVNTEAFF
CDR3nt: TGCGCCAGCAGTGAACCGCTGTCTCCCGTGAACACTGAAGCTTTCTTT
abundance: .
j_gene: TRBJ1-1
v_gene: TRBV10-2
d_gene: .

CDR3aa: CASSARSGRIQQFF
CDR3nt: TGTGCCAGCAGTGCCCGGAGCGGGAGGATACAGCAGTTCTTC
abundance: .
j_gene: TRBJ2-1
v_gene: TRBV6-6
d_gene: TRBD2

CDR3aa: CASSSTPGGAGANVLTF
CDR3nt: TGTGCCAGCAGCTCAACCCCGGGAGGAGCTGGGGCCAACGTCCTGACTTTC
abundance: .
j_gene: TRBJ2-6
v_gene: TRBV11-2
d_gene: TRBD2

CDR3aa: CSVVAGGGGDEQFF
CDR3nt: TGCAGCGTTGTAGCGGGAGGGGGGGGCGATGAGCAGTTCTTC
abundance: .
j_gene: TRBJ2-1
v_gene: TRBV29-1
d_gene: TRBD2

CDR3aa: CASSGIQQGYGYTF
CDR3nt: TGTGCCAGCAGCGGGATACAACAGGGCTATGGCTACACCTTC
abundance: .
j_gene: TRBJ1-2
v_gene: TRBV9
d_gene: .

CDR3aa: CASSSGPGYQETQYF
CDR3nt: TGTGCCAGTAGTTCAGGACCCGGGTACCAAGAGACCCAGTACTTC
abundance: .
j_gene: TRBJ2-5
v_gene: TRBV19
d_gene: .

CDR3aa: CASSLFSGGITDTQYF
CDR3nt: TGCGCCAGCAGTCTTTTTAGCGGAGGCATCACAGATACGCAGTATTTT
abundance: .
j_gene: TRBJ2-3
v_gene: TRBV5-1
d_gene: .

CDR3aa: CASSFGEAAWDEQFF
CDR3nt: TGTGCCAGCAGCTTTGGGGAAGCGGCGTGGGATGAGCAGTTCTTC
abundance: .
j_gene: TRBJ2-1
v_gene: TRBV11-2
d_gene: .

CDR3aa: CASSVVGQVTDTQYF
CDR3nt: TGCGCCAGCAGCGTGGTAGGTCAGGTCACAGATACGCAGTATTTT
abundance: .
j_gene: TRBJ2-3
v_gene: TRBV5-1
d_gene: .

CDR3aa: CASSLYAGGGSYEQYF
CDR3nt: TGTGCCAGCAGCTTATATGCGGGGGGAGGGTCCTACGAGCAGTACTTC
abundance: .
j_gene: TRBJ2-7
v_gene: TRBV7-3
d_gene: TRBD2

CDR3aa: CASSDRHQLSYEQYF
CDR3nt: TGTGCCAGCAGTGACCGACACCAACTATCCTACGAGCAGTACTTC
abundance: .
j_gene: TRBJ2-7
v_gene: TRBV2
d_gene: .

CDR3aa: CASSLGGAGLGRGTEAFF
CDR3nt: TGTGCCAGCAGCTTGGGGGGGGCAGGACTAGGGAGGGGAACTGAAGCTTTCTTT
abundance: once
j_gene: TRBJ1-1
v_gene: TRBV5-4
d_gene: .

CDR3aa: CASSPFGTGGDYEKLFF
CDR3nt: TGCGCCAGCAGCCCATTTGGGACAGGGGGCGATTATGAAAAACTGTTTTTT
abundance: .
j_gene: TRBJ1-4
v_gene: TRBV5-1
d_gene: TRBD1

CDR3aa: CASGGIRGTGELFF
CDR3nt: TGTGCCTCAGGGGGTATAAGAGGAACCGGGGAGCTGTTTTTT
abundance: .
j_gene: TRBJ2-2
v_gene: TRBV27
d_gene: TRBD1

CDR3aa: CAWSLGTEDSPLHF
CDR3nt: TGTGCCTGGAGTCTGGGGACAGAAGATTCACCCCTCCACTTT
abundance: .
j_gene: TRBJ1-6
v_gene: TRBV30
d_gene: TRBD1

CDR3aa: CASRELAGGPGNIQYF
CDR3nt: TGTGCCAGCAGAGAACTAGCGGGAGGGCCGGGAAACATTCAGTACTTC
abundance: .
j_gene: TRBJ2-4
v_gene: TRBV27
d_gene: TRBD2